This T cell receptor (beta chain) was recorded in a study of shared clonotypes between healthy human individuals. In the naive CD8 group, cells lacked CD45RO and were positively selected for CCR7, so terminally differentiated effector memory CD45RA+ cells were left out. The table came from immunoSEQ multiplex PCR; TCRdb's copy has only in-frame clones and leaves some out. This table holds about 2.2 million clones, just under 95% found once. The TCR originated in a man in his late teens or twenties in good health. Some clones in this sample may be carry-over from other donors' samples. The sample comprised naive CD8+ T cells from PBMCs.

In DNA, the CDR3 is TGTGCCACCAGCAGACGCCCCGGGACAGGGTTTTCGGACCCTACGGAGCAGTACTTC. Protein product: CATSRRPGTGFSDPTEQYF. The chain recombines TRBV15 with TRBJ2-7; 9 bases agree with TRBD1. Per germline, CDR1 LNHNV and CDR2 YYDKDF (reference sequence). Losses at the gene ends were 2 bases for V and 7 bases for J; bases not matched to a gene: 21. The CDR3 length is 19 residues.